This is a list of T cell receptor beta chains from one sample in a study of shared clonotypes between healthy human individuals. Sequenced by immunoSEQ multiplex PCR; TCRdb stores in-frame clones only, minus some. Of approximately 500,000 clones in the sample, around 85% were seen once. The sequenced material came from PBMCs. These TCRs come from a middle-aged woman in good health. Some clones in this sample may be carry-over from other donors' samples. Both conserved end residues are part of each CDR3. A D gene is named only where the DNA matches it firmly. Size is omitted from some rows. Given values are once, few, many or a class for expanded clones.

v_gene	j_gene	abundance	d_gene	CDR3nt	CDR3aa
TRBV28	TRBJ2-2	-	-	TGTGCCAGCACCCTGGGCCCGAACACCGGGGAGCTGTTTTTT	CASTLGPNTGELFF
TRBV7-2	TRBJ2-5	-	-	TGTGCCAGCAGCTTGGGCGTGCTCCCGGGTACCCAGTACTTC	CASSLGVLPGTQYF
TRBV7-2	TRBJ2-2	few	-	TGTGCCAGCAGCTTGGGACAATTGAACACCGGGGAGCTGTTTTTT	CASSLGQLNTGELFF
TRBV7-9	TRBJ2-7	-	TRBD2	TGTGCCAGCAGCCTCCGAGGGACTAGCGGATACGAGCAGTACTTC	CASSLRGTSGYEQYF
TRBV5-1	TRBJ2-1	-	-	TGCGCCAGCAGCTTGGCGATGGGCTCCTACAATGAGCAGTTCTTC	CASSLAMGSYNEQFF
TRBV6-5	TRBJ1-2	-	TRBD1	TGTGCCAGCAGTTACTCGATGGACAGGGTCCTGGGCTACACCTTC	CASSYSMDRVLGYTF
TRBV6-1	TRBJ1-2	once	-	TGTGCCAGCAGTGAGCGCGGTGCGGGGAGCCGGGGCTACACCTTC	CASSERGAGSRGYTF
TRBV7-9	TRBJ2-1	-	TRBD1	TGTGCCAGCAGCCCCTACAGGGGGTTCTACAATGAGCAGTTCTTC	CASSPYRGFYNEQFF
TRBV9	TRBJ2-7	many	-	TGTGCCAGCAGCGTAGGGGCGGATCCCTACGAGCAGTACTTC	CASSVGADPYEQYF
TRBV9	TRBJ1-4	-	-	TGTGCCAGCAGCGTCCGTCCCGGTTCGGGACTGTTTTTT	CASSVRPGSGLFF
TRBV2	TRBJ1-4	-	-	TGTGCCAGCACGGAATTACGTAATGAAAAACTGTTTTTT	CASTELRNEKLFF
TRBV5-6	TRBJ2-1	once	-	TGTGCCAGCAGCTTCGGCCCGGAAAATGAGCAGTTCTTC	CASSFGPENEQFF
TRBV28	TRBJ1-1	once	-	TGTGCCAGCAGTTTTGGGGAGAGCGCTTTCTTT	CASSFGESAFF
TRBV9	TRBJ2-5	-	-	TGTGCCAGCAGCGTAGGCGGTCAGGGCGGGGAGACCCAGTACTTC	CASSVGGQGGETQYF
TRBV5-1	TRBJ2-1	-	TRBD2	TGCGCCAGCAGCCCAAGCGGGAGGAACACCAATGAGCAGTTCTTC	CASSPSGRNTNEQFF
TRBV27	TRBJ2-7	-	TRBD2	TGTGCCAGCAGTTTAGGGCGGGGGACCTACGAGCAGTACTTC	CASSLGRGTYEQYF